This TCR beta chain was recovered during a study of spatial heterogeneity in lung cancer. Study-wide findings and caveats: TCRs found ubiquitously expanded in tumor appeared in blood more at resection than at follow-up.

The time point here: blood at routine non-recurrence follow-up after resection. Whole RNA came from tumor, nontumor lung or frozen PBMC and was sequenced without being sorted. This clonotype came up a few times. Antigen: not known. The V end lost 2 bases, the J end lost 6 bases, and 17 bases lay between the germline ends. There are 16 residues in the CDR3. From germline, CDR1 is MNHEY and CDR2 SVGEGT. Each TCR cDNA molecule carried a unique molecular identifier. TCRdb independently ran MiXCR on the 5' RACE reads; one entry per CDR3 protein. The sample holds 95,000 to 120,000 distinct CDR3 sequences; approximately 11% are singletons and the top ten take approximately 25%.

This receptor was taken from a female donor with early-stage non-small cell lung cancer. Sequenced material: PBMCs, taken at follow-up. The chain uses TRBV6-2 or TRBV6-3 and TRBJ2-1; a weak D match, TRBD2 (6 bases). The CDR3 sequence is CASSYGTPALSNEQFF. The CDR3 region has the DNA TGTGCCAGCAGTTACGGGACTCCCGCACTCAGCAATGAGCAGTTCTTC.